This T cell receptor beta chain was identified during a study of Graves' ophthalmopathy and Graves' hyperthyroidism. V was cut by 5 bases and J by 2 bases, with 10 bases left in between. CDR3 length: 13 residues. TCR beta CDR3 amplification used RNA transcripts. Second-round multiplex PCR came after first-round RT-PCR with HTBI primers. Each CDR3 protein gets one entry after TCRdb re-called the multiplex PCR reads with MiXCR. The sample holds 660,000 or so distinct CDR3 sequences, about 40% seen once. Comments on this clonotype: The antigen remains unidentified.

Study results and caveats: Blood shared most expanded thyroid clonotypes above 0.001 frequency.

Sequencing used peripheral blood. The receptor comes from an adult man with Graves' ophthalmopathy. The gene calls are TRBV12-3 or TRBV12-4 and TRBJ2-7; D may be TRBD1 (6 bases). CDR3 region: CASSRGGPYEQYF. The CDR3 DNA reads TGTGCCAGCAGTCGAGGGGGTCCCTACGAGCAGTACTTC.